Listed below are T cell receptor beta chains from one sample, sequenced in a study of blood T cells in healthy people across ages. TCRdb re-analysed the 5' RACE reads in MiXCR, keeping a single row per CDR3 protein. The sample shows more than 1,000,000 distinct CDR3 sequences, 25% of them seen only once. A further study also used this sample, focusing on T cells of mothers and their children.

Sequencing input: blood. The receptors come from a girl aged 2 to 9 in good health. The CDR3 runs from the conserved cysteine through the conserved F or W. Fields, in order: CDR3 DNA, CDR3 protein, V gene, clone size, D gene, J gene. D genes are given only for firm matches. Size tells how often a clone was seen (once, few, many) or the class of an expanded clone, and some rows leave it out.

CDR3 DNA: TGTGCCAGCAGTTACATTCCGGGACAGGGGAACTATGGCTACACCTTC
CDR3 protein: CASSYIPGQGNYGYTF
V gene: TRBV6-6
clone size: few
D gene: TRBD1
J gene: TRBJ1-2

CDR3 DNA: TGTGCCAGCAGCGTAGGAGGAGCCGAGGGAAACACCATATATTTT
CDR3 protein: CASSVGGAEGNTIYF
V gene: TRBV9
clone size: -
D gene: -
J gene: TRBJ1-3

CDR3 DNA: TGTGCCAGCAGCTTAGCCCTCCCCGAAGAGACCCAGTACTTC
CDR3 protein: CASSLALPEETQYF
V gene: TRBV7-2
clone size: -
D gene: -
J gene: TRBJ2-5

CDR3 DNA: TGTGCCAGCAGCCGGGAGGCTAGCGAAATTCGGAATGAGCAGTTCTTC
CDR3 protein: CASSREASEIRNEQFF
V gene: TRBV5-5
clone size: -
D gene: TRBD2
J gene: TRBJ2-1

CDR3 DNA: TGCGCCAGCAGCCAAGATTTTAGGATCTATGGCTACACCTTC
CDR3 protein: CASSQDFRIYGYTF
V gene: TRBV4-1
clone size: -
D gene: -
J gene: TRBJ1-2

CDR3 DNA: TGTGCCAGCAGCCGACTGGGGGCAGGGGGTGGGAGTAGCTATGGCTACACCTTC
CDR3 protein: CASSRLGAGGGSSYGYTF
V gene: TRBV27
clone size: -
D gene: TRBD1
J gene: TRBJ1-2

CDR3 DNA: TGCAGTCCCGGGCTGGGGGAGACCCAGTACTTC
CDR3 protein: CSPGLGETQYF
V gene: TRBV20-1
clone size: few
D gene: -
J gene: TRBJ2-5

CDR3 DNA: TGTGCCAGCAGCTTCGAGGTGGGGCCACCCCACAATGAGCAGTTCTTC
CDR3 protein: CASSFEVGPPHNEQFF
V gene: TRBV9
clone size: few
D gene: -
J gene: TRBJ2-1

CDR3 DNA: TGTGCCAGCAGTTCCTCGACTCCATTCTGGGAGCAGTACTTC
CDR3 protein: CASSSSTPFWEQYF
V gene: TRBV27
clone size: few
D gene: -
J gene: TRBJ2-7

CDR3 DNA: TGCGCCAGCAGCCAAGTCTTGGCTTCCGGAGATGAAAAACTGTTTTTT
CDR3 protein: CASSQVLASGDEKLFF
V gene: TRBV4-1
clone size: -
D gene: -
J gene: TRBJ1-4

CDR3 DNA: TGCGCCAGCAGCTTGCAAGGGGTTGAGACCCAGTACTTC
CDR3 protein: CASSLQGVETQYF
V gene: TRBV5-1
clone size: few
D gene: -
J gene: TRBJ2-5

CDR3 DNA: TGTGCCAGCAGTGGCCCGGGGGGCTTGGAGCAGTTCTTC
CDR3 protein: CASSGPGGLEQFF
V gene: TRBV25-1
clone size: -
D gene: -
J gene: TRBJ2-1

CDR3 DNA: TGTGCCAGCAGCGTGGCTGGGGGCGTAGTACCCTACTATGGCTACACCTTC
CDR3 protein: CASSVAGGVVPYYGYTF
V gene: TRBV9
clone size: -
D gene: -
J gene: TRBJ1-2

CDR3 DNA: TGTGCCAGCAGTTTGGGTAGCGGGTCCCCCTACGAGCAGTACTTC
CDR3 protein: CASSLGSGSPYEQYF
V gene: TRBV12-3/TRBV12-4
clone size: -
D gene: TRBD2
J gene: TRBJ2-7

CDR3 DNA: TGCACCAGCAGTGACCATAGATTGACAGGGAACACTGAAGCTTTCTTT
CDR3 protein: CTSSDHRLTGNTEAFF
V gene: TRBV10-1
clone size: -
D gene: -
J gene: TRBJ1-1

CDR3 DNA: TGTGCCAGCAGACCACAGGGTCTCGAGCAGTACTTC
CDR3 protein: CASRPQGLEQYF
V gene: TRBV6-2/TRBV6-3
clone size: -
D gene: -
J gene: TRBJ2-7

CDR3 DNA: TGTGCCAGCAGTTTGGGAGGGGGTAGGGAAAAACTGTTTTTT
CDR3 protein: CASSLGGGREKLFF
V gene: TRBV12-3/TRBV12-4
clone size: few
D gene: -
J gene: TRBJ1-4

CDR3 DNA: TGTGCCAGTAGTCCAAGGACAGCCAGCAACACTGAAGCTTTCTTT
CDR3 protein: CASSPRTASNTEAFF
V gene: TRBV19
clone size: -
D gene: -
J gene: TRBJ1-1

CDR3 DNA: TGTGCCAGCAGCTTCCTTCGAGCCTGGGGCTCTGAGCAGTTCTTC
CDR3 protein: CASSFLRAWGSEQFF
V gene: TRBV11-3
clone size: -
D gene: -
J gene: TRBJ2-1

CDR3 DNA: TGCAGCGTTGAAGTAATCAACAATGAGCAGTTCTTC
CDR3 protein: CSVEVINNEQFF
V gene: TRBV29-1
clone size: -
D gene: -
J gene: TRBJ2-1

CDR3 DNA: TGTGCCAGCAGCCAAGATCCCGGGACAGGATTTGACATTCAGTACTTC
CDR3 protein: CASSQDPGTGFDIQYF
V gene: TRBV3-1
clone size: -
D gene: TRBD1
J gene: TRBJ2-4

CDR3 DNA: TGTGCCAGCAGTCCCCCAAGGGGTGCAGGCGAGCAGTACTTC
CDR3 protein: CASSPPRGAGEQYF
V gene: TRBV12-3/TRBV12-4
clone size: few
D gene: -
J gene: TRBJ2-7

CDR3 DNA: TGTGCCAGCAGAACCGGACTAGCGGGGCATGAGACCCAGTACTTC
CDR3 protein: CASRTGLAGHETQYF
V gene: TRBV12-3/TRBV12-4
clone size: -
D gene: TRBD2
J gene: TRBJ2-5

CDR3 DNA: TGTGCCATCAGTGACAGTTCCTACGAGCAGTACTTC
CDR3 protein: CAISDSSYEQYF
V gene: TRBV10-3
clone size: -
D gene: -
J gene: TRBJ2-7

CDR3 DNA: TGTGCCAGCAGCGTAGAACTAGCGGAACCCACAGATACGCAGTATTTT
CDR3 protein: CASSVELAEPTDTQYF
V gene: TRBV9
clone size: many
D gene: TRBD2
J gene: TRBJ2-3

CDR3 DNA: TGCAGTGCTAGGATTACCGGTACCTACGAGCAGTACTTC
CDR3 protein: CSARITGTYEQYF
V gene: TRBV20-1
clone size: -
D gene: -
J gene: TRBJ2-7

CDR3 DNA: TGTGCCAGCAGCGTGGGACTAGCGGCCCACAATGAGCAGTTCTTC
CDR3 protein: CASSVGLAAHNEQFF
V gene: TRBV7-2
clone size: -
D gene: TRBD2
J gene: TRBJ2-1

CDR3 DNA: TGTGCCAGCAGCAAGAGGGCCCACCCGTACCAAGAGACCCAGTACTTC
CDR3 protein: CASSKRAHPYQETQYF
V gene: TRBV3-1
clone size: -
D gene: -
J gene: TRBJ2-5

CDR3 DNA: TGCGCCAGCAGCTTACACCTCCCGGGACAGGGGAAAAACATTCAGTACTTC
CDR3 protein: CASSLHLPGQGKNIQYF
V gene: TRBV4-3
clone size: few
D gene: TRBD1
J gene: TRBJ2-4

CDR3 DNA: TGTGCCAGCAGCCTTTCTAGCGGGGACACCGGGGGGCTGTTTTTT
CDR3 protein: CASSLSSGDTGGLFF
V gene: TRBV11-2
clone size: -
D gene: TRBD2
J gene: TRBJ2-2

CDR3 DNA: TGTGCCAGCAGTGAAGGCACAGGGGAATATGGCTACACCTTC
CDR3 protein: CASSEGTGEYGYTF
V gene: TRBV25-1
clone size: -
D gene: TRBD1
J gene: TRBJ1-2

CDR3 DNA: TGTGCCAGCAGCGTTTTAGCGCGTAGAATCAACAATGATGAGCAGTTCTTC
CDR3 protein: CASSVLARRINNDEQFF
V gene: TRBV7-9
clone size: -
D gene: -
J gene: TRBJ2-1

CDR3 DNA: TGCAGCGTTGACAACCTGTTAGACACTGAAGCTTTCTTT
CDR3 protein: CSVDNLLDTEAFF
V gene: TRBV29-1
clone size: -
D gene: -
J gene: TRBJ1-1

CDR3 DNA: TGTGCCAGCCAAGTCGGGACCGGGGAGCTGTTTTTT
CDR3 protein: CASQVGTGELFF
V gene: TRBV6-6
clone size: -
D gene: -
J gene: TRBJ2-2

CDR3 DNA: TGCAGTGCCCTTAGCGGGAGCTACGAGCAGTACTTC
CDR3 protein: CSALSGSYEQYF
V gene: TRBV20-1
clone size: -
D gene: TRBD2
J gene: TRBJ2-7

CDR3 DNA: TGTGCCAGCAGTCTGGGGACACCGAGCTCCTACGAGCAGTACTTC
CDR3 protein: CASSLGTPSSYEQYF
V gene: TRBV6-5
clone size: -
D gene: -
J gene: TRBJ2-7

CDR3 DNA: TGTGCCAGCAGTTTATATGGGGATCTGAGGAATGAGCAGTTCTTC
CDR3 protein: CASSLYGDLRNEQFF
V gene: TRBV12-3/TRBV12-4
clone size: -
D gene: -
J gene: TRBJ2-1

CDR3 DNA: TGCGCCAGCAGCACCGGGACTAGCGGGCCTTACTACGAGCAGTACTTC
CDR3 protein: CASSTGTSGPYYEQYF
V gene: TRBV5-1
clone size: -
D gene: TRBD2
J gene: TRBJ2-7

CDR3 DNA: TGTGCCAGCAGTTTAGGTTGGGGCTCGGCTCCCTACGAGCAGTACTTC
CDR3 protein: CASSLGWGSAPYEQYF
V gene: TRBV27
clone size: once
D gene: -
J gene: TRBJ2-7

CDR3 DNA: TGCAGCGTTCCCACTGGGGATACGCAGTATTTT
CDR3 protein: CSVPTGDTQYF
V gene: TRBV29-1
clone size: -
D gene: -
J gene: TRBJ2-3

CDR3 DNA: TGTGCCACCAGGCGATCCGGAAACACCATATATTTT
CDR3 protein: CATRRSGNTIYF
V gene: TRBV10-3
clone size: -
D gene: -
J gene: TRBJ1-3

CDR3 DNA: TGTGCCAGCAGCGACAGGGTATCCTACAATGAGCAGTTCTTC
CDR3 protein: CASSDRVSYNEQFF
V gene: TRBV27
clone size: -
D gene: TRBD1
J gene: TRBJ2-1

CDR3 DNA: TGTGCTAGTGCCCTACACCAGGGCCTCTTCTACGAGCAGTACTTC
CDR3 protein: CASALHQGLFYEQYF
V gene: TRBV12-5
clone size: -
D gene: -
J gene: TRBJ2-7